What follows are 24 T cell receptor beta chains derived from one specimen sequenced in a study of response to subunit inactivated influenza vaccine. MiXCR, applied by TCRdb to the RT-PCR reads, yields one record per CDR3 protein. The sample shows under 550,000 distinct CDR3 sequences, roughly 7.9% of them seen only once. Source: PBMCs from blood, taken around 25 months after vaccination. These receptor sequences come from a man aged 50 to 69 who received an inactivated influenza vaccine.

This clonotype has only a few counts. The rearrangement links TRBV5-1 to TRBJ1-2, with a tentative D call TRBD1 (6 bases). The V and J ends lost 0 bases and 0 bases respectively, with 15 bases between them. Germline CDR1 SGHRS, CDR2 YFSETQ. The CDR3 runs 17 residues. As DNA, the CDR3 is TGCGCCAGCAGCTTGGCAACCCAGGGGCCCACTAACTATGGCTACACCTTC. Translation gives CASSLATQGPTNYGYTF.

This sequence joins TRBV29-1 and TRBJ2-7; no definite D call. The V end was cut by 4 bases, the J end by 7 bases, with 11 bases between. The CDR3 consists of 11 residues. Germline assignment: CDR1 SQVTM and CDR2 ANQGSEA. The CDR3 DNA reads as TGCAGCGTTGGGTTGCTGGGTGAGCAGTACTTC. This sequence encodes CSVGLLGEQYF.

A few counts support this clonotype. This chain uses TRBV11-2 with TRBJ2-3, with 8 bases identical to TRBD2. The V gene's germline CDR1 is SGHAT and CDR2 FQNNGV. V shed 5 bases, J shed 1 base, and the junction held 8 bases outside the gene matches. This CDR3 contains 16 residues. CDR3 region: CASSLNRGGGTDTQYF. As DNA, the CDR3 is TGTGCCAGCAGCCTCAACCGGGGGGGGGGCACAGATACGCAGTATTTT. Drawing the rest from reference TRBV11-2 and TRBJ2-3, the complete variable domain is EAGVAQSPRYKIIEKRQSVAFWCNPISGHATLYWYQQILGQGPKLLIQFQNNGVVDDSQLPKDRFSAERLKGVDSTLKIQPAKLEDSAVYLCASSLNRGGGTDTQYFGPGTRLTVL.

Only a few counts were recorded for this clonotype. V usage is TRBV7-9 and J usage is TRBJ2-2; D remains unclear. The CDR3 length is 13 residues. Germline lookup yields CDR1 SEHNR and CDR2 FQNEAQ (reference sequence). V was pared by 6 bases and J by 5 bases, with 10 bases between. The CDR3 loop is CASRLTATGELFF. CDR3 nucleotides: TGTGCCAGCAGATTGACCGCTACCGGGGAGCTGTTTTTT.

This rearrangement joins TRBV10-3 to TRBJ2-2; unclear D gene. Trimming removed 6 bases from V and 8 bases from J, with 13 bases in between. The germline CDR1 and CDR2 sequences are ENHRY and SYGVKD. CDR3 length: 13 residues. The CDR3 DNA sequence: TGTGCCATCAGCCCACAAAAACCTGGGGAGCTGTTTTTT. It specifies CAISPQKPGELFF.

This clonotype was observed a handful of times. V usage is TRBV5-1 and J usage is TRBJ2-3; 9 nucleotides match TRBD1. This CDR3 is 16 amino acids long. The ends lost 0 bases at V and 3 bases at J; junction bases unmatched: 5. CDR1 is SGHRS and CDR2 is YFSETQ in the germline V gene. In DNA form, the CDR3 reads TGCGCCAGCAGCTTGGATCCCGGGACAGGGACAGATACGCAGTATTTT. Protein sequence: CASSLDPGTGTDTQYF.

This clonotype was counted ten times or more. J is TRBJ1-2 and V is TRBV5-6; 7 bases line up with TRBD1. Germline V lookup: CDR1 SGHDT, CDR2 YYEEEE. V gave up 2 bases and J gave up 5 bases; unmatched junction bases: 6. The CDR3 has 14 residues. The CDR3 protein is CASSFTGALYGYTF. The CDR3 bases are TGTGCCAGCAGCTTCACAGGGGCCTTATATGGCTACACCTTC.

There are a few counts of this clonotype. The V call is TRBV15, the J call TRBJ2-1, with 8 positions matching TRBD1. With V trimmed by 2 bases and J by 7 bases, 10 bases remained unmatched. Germline values: CDR1 LNHNV, CDR2 YYDKDF (reference sequence). The CDR3 length is 16 residues. CDR3 coding DNA: TGTGCCACCAGCAGACAAAAAGGACAGGGTGGGAATGAGCAGTTCTTC. It specifies CATSRQKGQGGNEQFF.

This clonotype was observed a handful of times. The genes are TRBV4-2 and TRBJ1-2; no clear D. The CDR3 extends over 15 amino acids. Germline CDR1 reads LGHNA; CDR2 reads YNFKEQ. Trimming took 3 bases from V and 1 from J, leaving 12 bases between them. In DNA form, the CDR3 reads TGTGCCAGCAGCCAGTTTGACGGAGATAACTATGGCTACACCTTC. This translates into CASSQFDGDNYGYTF.

Ten or more counts support this clonotype. Here the CDR3 reads CASRAGSYNEQFF. For the CDR3, the DNA is TGTGCCAGCAGGGCTGGATCCTACAATGAGCAGTTCTTC. The chain employs TRBV27 and TRBJ2-1; D unclear. CDR1 and CDR2 from the germline V gene are MNHEY and SMNVEV (reference sequence). V was pared by 6 bases and J by 1 base, with 7 bases between. The CDR3 runs to 13 residues.

V usage is TRBV4-3 and J usage is TRBJ1-2; D is possibly TRBD1 (6 bases). Germline values: CDR1 LGHNA, CDR2 YSLEER. Trimming removed 0 bases at V and 6 bases at J, with 14 bases between. The CDR3 has 15 residues. The CDR3 here is CASSQDSQGRDGYTF. The CDR3 DNA sequence: TGCGCCAGCAGCCAAGACTCCCAGGGGAGAGATGGCTACACCTTC.

This chain connects TRBV15 to TRBJ1-1; D gene uncertain. Germline assignment: CDR1 LNHNV and CDR2 YYDKDF (reference sequence). V was clipped by 1 base and J by 0 bases, with 6 bases between them. This CDR3 spans 14 amino acids. CDR3 amino acids: CATSRGQLNTEAFF. In DNA form, the CDR3 reads TGTGCCACCAGCAGAGGTCAGTTGAACACTGAAGCTTTCTTT.

The sample holds many counts of this clonotype. The chain has TRBV2 and TRBJ2-7, with TRBD1 identical over 7 bases. The CDR3 consists of 12 residues. CDR1 SNHLY and CDR2 FYNNEI come from the germline V gene. The junction had 0 bases not matched to a gene; V was cut back by 4 bases and J by 3 bases. Here the CDR3 reads CASSGQGYEQYF. The CDR3 coding sequence is TGTGCCAGCAGTGGACAGGGCTACGAGCAGTACTTC.

The V call is TRBV20-1, the J call TRBJ2-1; 11 bases line up with TRBD2. V lost 6 bases and J lost 3; bases outside the gene matches: 7. CDR3 length: 15 residues. CDR1 DFQATT and CDR2 SNEGSKA come from the germline V gene (reference sequence). In DNA form, the CDR3 reads TGCAGTGCGCCTAGACTAGCGGGGTACTACAATGAGCAGTTCTTC. It specifies CSAPRLAGYYNEQFF.

This clonotype was seen repeatedly, ten times or more. This chain links TRBV20-1 with TRBJ1-2; D is unresolved. Germline loops: CDR1 DFQATT, CDR2 SNEGSKA (reference sequence). V was clipped by 1 base and J by 8 bases, with 11 bases between them. This CDR3 is 12 amino acids long. CDR3 protein: CSARVGWIGYTF. CDR3 DNA: TGCAGTGCTAGAGTCGGTTGGATAGGCTACACCTTC.

This clonotype was counted ten times or more. This chain joins TRBV15 and TRBJ2-2; D remains ambiguous. Germline assignment: CDR1 LNHNV and CDR2 YYDKDF (reference sequence). Trimming pared 0 bases from V and 5 bases from J, leaving 7 bases between. The CDR3 covers 14 residues. The CDR3 region is CATSRDSRTGELFF. CDR3 DNA sequence: TGTGCCACCAGCAGAGATAGCAGGACCGGGGAGCTGTTTTTT.

V usage is TRBV4-1 and J usage is TRBJ1-3; perhaps TRBD1 as D (6 bases). CDR1 and CDR2 (germline): MGHRA, YSYEKL. Between the trimmed V and J ends, which lost 0 bases and 5 bases, there was a span of 8 bases. The CDR3 consists of 14 residues. The CDR3 is CASSQDRGRNTIYF. The CDR3 DNA reads as TGCGCCAGCAGCCAAGACAGGGGTAGAAACACCATATATTTT.

Only a few counts were recorded for this clonotype. The V gene is TRBV6-1, the J gene TRBJ2-5; 7 nucleotides agree with TRBD1. The CDR3 runs to 13 residues. CDR1 is MNHNS and CDR2 is SASEGT in the germline V gene. The V and J ends lost 6 bases and 4 bases, in that order; junction bases with no gene match: 5. DNA of the CDR3: TGTGCCAGCAGGCACAGGGGCCTAGAGACCCAGTACTTC. Protein: CASRHRGLETQYF.

This clonotype was counted between two and nine times. V gene TRBV20-1 combines with J gene TRBJ2-7; D might be TRBD1 or TRBD2, each matching 5 bases. This CDR3 contains 15 residues. V lost 5 bases and J lost 0, with 17 bases in between. Germline CDR1 DFQATT, CDR2 SNEGSKA (reference sequence). The CDR3 DNA sequence: TGCAGTGCTGAGACGGGGCAGAGAGACTCCTACGAGCAGTACTTC. It specifies CSAETGQRDSYEQYF.

The chain combines TRBV6-2 or TRBV6-3 with TRBJ2-7; the match to TRBD2 covers 11 bases. This CDR3 contains 14 residues. V shed 8 bases and J 6 bases; nucleotides not matched to a gene: 9. CDR1 is MNHEY and CDR2 is SVGEGT in the germline V gene. The CDR3 is CASLAGGKLSEQYF. The CDR3 bases are TGTGCCAGCCTAGCGGGAGGAAAACTTTCCGAGCAGTACTTC.

V usage is TRBV20-1 and J usage is TRBJ2-1, with 12 bases fitting TRBD2. After removal of 6 bases from V and 5 bases from J, the junction contained 5 bases not matched to a gene. There are 14 residues in the CDR3. Germline V gene lookup returns CDR1 DFQATT and CDR2 SNEGSKA (reference sequence). The CDR3 DNA sequence: TGCAGTGCGAACCGACTAGCGGGAGACAATGAGCAGTTCTTC. Translation: CSANRLAGDNEQFF.

Ten or more counts support this clonotype. The chain carries TRBV4-2 and TRBJ2-1; 8 bases align to TRBD2. This CDR3 spans 17 amino acids. CDR1 and CDR2 from the germline V gene are LGHNA and YNFKEQ. Trimming removed 0 bases from V and 5 bases from J; junction bases left unmatched: 9. The CDR3 reads CASSQDSPTSVDNEQFF. CDR3 DNA: TGTGCCAGCAGCCAAGATTCCCCGACTAGCGTGGACAATGAGCAGTTCTTC.

This clonotype was counted only a few times. This sequence joins TRBV7-9 and TRBJ2-4; D possibly uses TRBD1 or TRBD2 (5 bases each). CDR1 is SEHNR, CDR2 FQNEAQ, per germline (reference sequence). Trimming pared 0 bases from V and 8 bases from J, leaving 8 bases between. The CDR3 has 13 residues. The CDR3 nucleotides read TGTGCCAGCAGCTTAGCTGGGGGTGACATTCAGTACTTC. Translated, it gives CASSLAGGDIQYF.

This clonotype was observed at least ten times. The chain carries TRBV20-1 and TRBJ2-3, with D uncertain. V shed 4 bases and J shed 4 bases, with 6 bases lying between them. The CDR3 extends over 11 amino acids. Germline values: CDR1 DFQATT, CDR2 SNEGSKA (reference sequence). The CDR3: CSAIASDTQYF. The CDR3 bases are TGCAGTGCTATCGCTTCAGATACGCAGTATTTT.